Presented here are 31 T cell receptor beta chains from one specimen sequenced in a study of shared clonotypes between healthy human individuals. Clones were sequenced by immunoSEQ multiplex PCR, and TCRdb holds only the in-frame ones, with some missing. The sample has 900,000 to 1,200,000 clones, approximately 80% seen once; the top ten hold 0.5% to 0.65%. Input material: memory CD4+ T cells from PBMCs. Subset here: CD45RA-negative fraction. These receptors came from a man younger than 35 in good health. Some clones in this sample may be carry-over from other donors' samples.

This clone was counted once. A far larger clone lies a single base away; this is likely a read error. Other DNA sequences in the sample encode the same CDR3. The chain is built from TRBV6-5 and TRBJ2-7; D is undetermined. Looked up from germline, CDR1 is MNHEY and CDR2 is SVGAGI. This CDR3 is 16 amino acids long. In DNA form, the CDR3 reads TGTGCCAGTAGTTACTCAGACTTGCCCGGACCCTACGAGCAGTACTTC. Translating it yields CASSYSDLPGPYEQYF.

V usage is TRBV2 and J usage is TRBJ1-2, with D possibly matching TRBD1 (5 bases). CDR3 length: 15 amino acids. Per the germline V gene, CDR1 is SNHLY and CDR2 is FYNNEI. Trimming took 7 bases from V and 8 from J, leaving 23 bases between them. Written as DNA, the CDR3 is TGTGCCAGCACTCACTACGGGGGGGAGGGTGACGGCTACACCTTC. Amino acid sequence: CASTHYGGEGDGYTF. Together with reference TRBV2 and TRBJ1-2, the CDR3 gives the full variable domain: EPEVTQTPSHQVTQMGQEVILRCVPISNHLYFYWYRQILGQKVEFLVSFYNNEISEKSEIFDDQFSVERPDGSNFTLKIRSTKLEDSAMYFCASTHYGGEGDGYTFGSGTRLTVV.

This sequence joins TRBV11-3 and TRBJ2-2, with TRBD1 identical over 10 bases. Losses at the gene ends were 1 base for V and 6 bases for J; bases not matched to a gene: 8. Germline values: CDR1 SGHNT, CDR2 YENEEA. The CDR3 spans 17 residues. CDR3 in DNA: TGTGCCAGCAGCTTAGGACCGGGACAGGGGAAGGCCGGGGAGCTGTTTTTT. It encodes CASSLGPGQGKAGELFF.

In this sample, this clone turned up once. CDR3 coding DNA: TGTGCCACCCGGGACTTACTTAACAGAGGTATAGCCAAAAACATTCAGTACTTC. Protein product: CATRDLLNRGIAKNIQYF. J is TRBJ2-4 and V is TRBV19, with TRBD2 as a possible D gene (6 bases). V was shortened by 10 bases and J by 0 bases, with 25 bases between the two germline ends. Germline CDR1 LNHDA, CDR2 SQIVND (reference sequence). The CDR3 is made up of 18 amino acids. Full variable domain (outside the CDR3, taken from reference TRBV19 and TRBJ2-4): DGGITQSPKYLFRKEGQNVTLSCEQNLNHDAMYWYRQDPGQGLRLIYYSQIVNDFQKGDIAEGYSVSREKKESFPLTVTSAQKNPTAFYLCATRDLLNRGIAKNIQYFGAGTRLSVL.

The rearrangement links TRBV6-5 to TRBJ1-1; 9 bases fit TRBD1. This CDR3 spans 15 amino acids. The J segment lost 1 base and the V segment lost 5 bases, leaving 5 bases of the junction unmatched. Germline lookup yields CDR1 MNHEY and CDR2 SVGAGI. CDR3 region: CASSPGDRENTEAFF. In nucleotides, the CDR3 is TGTGCCAGCAGTCCCGGGGACAGGGAGAACACTGAAGCTTTCTTT.

The table lists this clone with a few counts. This chain links TRBV5-5 with TRBJ2-2; D is possibly TRBD1 or TRBD2 (5 bases each). The CDR3 sequence is 14 residues long. CDR1 and CDR2 from the germline V gene are SGHKS and YYEKEE (reference sequence). Trimming shortened V by 7 bases and J by 4 bases, and 14 bases separated the two germline ends. CDR3 sequence: CASSRDGTTGELFF. In DNA form, the CDR3 reads TGTGCCAGCTCGAGGGACGGGACCACCGGGGAGCTGTTTTTT.

This chain uses TRBV28 with TRBJ1-1; the D is unclear. The germline CDR1 and CDR2 sequences are MDHEN and SYDVKM. The ends were cut back, 6 bases at V and 5 bases at J, with 16 bases in the middle. The CDR3 extends over 14 amino acids. CDR3 in amino acids: CASRMTYVWTEAFF. Written as DNA, the CDR3 is TGTGCCAGCAGGATGACCTACGTATGGACTGAAGCTTTCTTT.

The V and J genes are TRBV7-2 and TRBJ1-2, with unresolved D. This CDR3 is built from 14 residues. Germline values: CDR1 SGHTA, CDR2 FQGNSA. V was pared by 5 bases and J by 2 bases, with 12 bases between. CDR3: CASSQTAGNYGYTF. In DNA, the CDR3 is TGTGCCAGCAGCCAAACGGCAGGAAACTATGGCTACACCTTC.

This clone came up once. At one end, the junction sequence differs from germline, possibly due to a read error. This chain links TRBV27 with TRBJ1-5, with TRBD1 matching 9 bases. The V gene's germline CDR1 is MNHEY and CDR2 SMNVEV (reference sequence). The CDR3 runs 21 residues. The CDR3 reads CRSTTQLWGGQGPAGNQPQHF. In DNA, the CDR3 is TGCCGGTCGACAACCCAGTTGTGGGGGGGACAGGGTCCGGCAGGCAATCAGCCCCAGCATTTT.

The V gene is TRBV10-1, the J gene TRBJ2-1; no reliable D call. Germline V gene sequence: CDR1 WNHNN, CDR2 SYGVQD (reference sequence). V was shortened by 6 bases and J by 7 bases, with 16 bases between the two germline ends. The CDR3 covers 14 residues. CDR3 DNA: TGCGCCAGCAGCCCCGATTGGAAAGGAAATGAGCAGTTCTTC. Residues: CASSPDWKGNEQFF.

Only one count was recorded for this clone. V usage is TRBV7-2 and J usage is TRBJ2-2; D remains ambiguous. The CDR3 covers 14 residues. Germline CDR1 is SGHTA and CDR2 is FQGNSA. V lost 5 bases to trimming and J lost 4 bases, with 11 bases between them. The CDR3 spells CASSLLRVTGELFF. Written as DNA, the CDR3 is TGTGCCAGCAGCCTCCTTCGGGTCACCGGGGAGCTGTTTTTT.

Note on this clone: This specimen includes other DNA sequences encoding the same CDR3. The rearrangement joins TRBV5-1 to TRBJ2-1; D is undetermined. There are 14 residues in the CDR3. CDR1 and CDR2 (germline): SGHRS, YFSETQ. V gave up 1 base and J gave up 0 bases, with 5 bases separating them. This chain's CDR3 is CASSLISSYNEQFF. CDR3 sequence (DNA): TGCGCCAGCAGCTTGATCAGCTCCTACAATGAGCAGTTCTTC.

This sequence joins TRBV9 and TRBJ2-7; D not resolved. Trimming took 3 bases from V and 1 from J, leaving 14 bases between them. The CDR3 has 15 amino acids. The germline V gene has CDR1 SGDLS and CDR2 YYNGEE. The CDR3 spells CASSGPGYPSYEQYF. CDR3 bases: TGTGCCAGCAGCGGCCCAGGCTACCCGTCCTACGAGCAGTACTTC.

V usage is TRBV5-1 and J usage is TRBJ2-5, with 8 bases matching TRBD2. The CDR3 has 17 residues. Germline CDR1 SGHRS, CDR2 YFSETQ. J lost 2 bases, V lost 6 bases, and 15 bases had no gene match. The CDR3 sequence is CASTATWQRGSQETQYF. The DNA of the CDR3 is TGCGCCAGCACCGCCACCTGGCAGCGGGGGAGTCAAGAGACCCAGTACTTC.

V is TRBV5-1 and J is TRBJ1-1; D unclear. CDR3 length: 14 residues. Per the germline V gene, CDR1 is SGHRS and CDR2 is YFSETQ. V gave up 2 bases and J gave up 1 base, with 9 bases separating them. The CDR3 loop reads CASSFSDANTEAFF. The CDR3 region has the DNA TGCGCCAGCAGCTTCTCGGACGCGAACACTGAAGCTTTCTTT.

The V gene is TRBV7-9, the J gene TRBJ2-2; 12 positions match TRBD2. Looked up from germline, CDR1 is SEHNR and CDR2 is FQNEAQ (reference sequence). J lost 6 bases, V lost 3 bases, and 5 bases had no gene match. The CDR3 covers 16 residues. CDR3 in amino acids: CASSFGTSGSPGELFF. For the CDR3, the DNA is TGTGCCAGCAGCTTCGGGACTAGCGGGTCCCCCGGGGAGCTGTTTTTT.

Comment on this clone: A read error is possible here, since a much larger clone lies one base away. Other DNA sequences in this specimen translate into the identical CDR3. The genes are TRBV4-2 and TRBJ2-7, with 9 bases that match TRBD1. The CDR3 runs 15 residues. Germline lookup yields CDR1 LGHNA and CDR2 YNFKEQ. CDR3 region: CASSFRTGDSYEQYF. CDR3 sequence (DNA): TGTGCCAGCAGCTTCCGGACAGGGGACTCCTATGAGCAGTACTTC.

The chain couples TRBV7-3 to TRBJ2-7; TRBD2 matches 12 bases. Per germline, CDR1 SGHTA and CDR2 FQGTGA. The V segment lost 3 bases and the J segment 9 bases; nucleotides outside the gene matches: 12. The length of the CDR3 is 16 residues. The CDR3 region has the DNA TGTGCCAGCAGCTTCTCCGGGACTAGCGGGTCCTGGAGGCAGTACTTC. Amino acids: CASSFSGTSGSWRQYF.

This clone was seen a single time. This sample includes further DNA sequences coding for the same CDR3. V usage is TRBV5-1 and J usage is TRBJ1-1; D is unclear. Trimming left V 0 bases short and J 4 bases short, with 7 bases between. The CDR3 spans 13 residues. Germline V gives CDR1 SGHRS, CDR2 YFSETQ. The CDR3 protein is CASSLGWGTEAFF. As DNA, the CDR3 is TGCGCCAGCAGCTTGGGATGGGGCACTGAAGCTTTCTTT.

The chain joins TRBV30 to TRBJ1-6, with D unclear. In germline, CDR1 is GTSNPN, CDR2 SVGIG (reference sequence). CDR3 length equals 14 residues. V was shortened by 2 bases and J by 7 bases, with 12 bases between the two germline ends. The CDR3 DNA is TGTGCCTGGAGTACGAGGGTTGGCAATTCACCCCTCCACTTT. Amino acid sequence: CAWSTRVGNSPLHF.

V and J are TRBV11-3 and TRBJ2-7, with D perhaps being TRBD1 or TRBD2 (6 bases each). In germline, CDR1 is SGHNT, CDR2 YENEEA. Trimming pared 8 bases from V and 6 bases from J, leaving 11 bases between. This CDR3 comprises 11 residues. CDR3 coding DNA: TGTGCCAGCCGGGGGCTTGGCGAGCAGTACTTC. Translating gives CASRGLGEQYF.

Comments on this clone: The sample contains more than one DNA sequence encoding this CDR3. The CDR3 DNA is TGTGCCAGCAGTTCCCAGAGTAACACTGAAGCTTTCTTT. Its translation: CASSSQSNTEAFF. V usage is TRBV27 and J usage is TRBJ1-1, with D uncertain. Looked up from germline, CDR1 is MNHEY and CDR2 is SMNVEV (reference sequence). V gave up 4 bases and J gave up 2 bases, with 8 bases separating them. There are 13 residues in the CDR3.

CDR3: CASTRLASGGELFF. CDR3 bases: TGTGCCAGCACCCGACTAGCGTCGGGCGGGGAGCTGTTTTTT. The chain employs TRBV6-5 and TRBJ2-2; the match to TRBD2 covers 8 bases. This CDR3 is built from 14 residues. Germline V lookup: CDR1 MNHEY, CDR2 SVGAGI. Germline trimming cut 7 bases from V and 7 bases from J; bases unmatched to any gene: 8.

This sequence joins TRBV6-5 and TRBJ2-7; TRBD2 matches 7 bases. This CDR3 contains 15 residues. Germline CDR1 is MNHEY and CDR2 is SVGAGI. V trimming: 3 bases; J trimming: 6 bases; junction bases outside the gene matches: 11. Written as DNA, the CDR3 is TGTGCCAGCAGTTATACGACTAGCTTGAGGGGCGAGCAGTACTTC. As protein: CASSYTTSLRGEQYF.

The chain employs TRBV14 and TRBJ2-1; possible D gene TRBD2, 6 bases. V lost 1 base to trimming and J lost 6 bases, with 16 bases between them. The CDR3 consists of 16 residues. The germline V gene encodes CDR1 SGHDN and CDR2 FVKESK. The CDR3 DNA is TGTGCCAGCAGCCAAGCGTGGAGGGGTAGGGGCAATGAGCAGTTCTTC. It encodes CASSQAWRGRGNEQFF.

This chain uses TRBV2 with TRBJ1-5; the D gene is possibly TRBD1 (6 bases). The V gene's germline CDR1 is SNHLY and CDR2 FYNNEI. The CDR3 has 15 amino acids. V lost 5 bases and J 6 bases, leaving 17 bases between the germline ends. The CDR3 bases are TGTGCCAGCAGTATGACCGCGGGGGGCACTCAGCCCCAGCATTTT. Encoded protein: CASSMTAGGTQPQHF. The variable domain in full, with the rest retrieved from reference TRBV2 and TRBJ1-5, is EPEVTQTPSHQVTQMGQEVILRCVPISNHLYFYWYRQILGQKVEFLVSFYNNEISEKSEIFDDQFSVERPDGSNFTLKIRSTKLEDSAMYFCASSMTAGGTQPQHFGDGTRLSIL.

At least ten counts were recorded for this clone. This CDR3 is also generated by other DNA sequences in the sample. This chain joins TRBV7-9 and TRBJ1-4, with D unresolved. Trimming cost V 2 bases and J 8 bases, with 12 bases left between them. Per germline, CDR1 SEHNR and CDR2 FQNEAQ (reference sequence). The CDR3 length is 14 residues. CDR3 in amino acids: CASSLTWPGEKLFF. Written as DNA, the CDR3 is TGTGCCAGCAGCTTAACATGGCCGGGGGAAAAACTGTTTTTT. The complete variable domain, with remaining parts taken from reference TRBV7-9 and TRBJ1-4, reads DTGVSQNPRHKITKRGQNVTFRCDPISEHNRLYWYRQTLGQGPEFLTYFQNEAQLEKSRLLSDRFSAERPKGSFSTLEIQRTEQGDSAMYLCASSLTWPGEKLFFGSGTQLSVL.

The V and J genes are TRBV5-1 and TRBJ2-5, with TRBD2 matching over 12 bases. This CDR3 has 17 residues. V shed 4 bases and J 5 bases; nucleotides not matched to a gene: 12. The V gene's germline CDR1 is SGHRS and CDR2 YFSETQ. The CDR3 is CASSLSLAGGPRETQYF. In nucleotides, the CDR3 is TGCGCCAGCAGCCTCTCACTAGCGGGAGGACCCCGGGAGACCCAGTACTTC.

Details on this clone: A much larger clone differs by one base, so this may be a read error. Additional DNA sequences in this sample encode the identical CDR3. V usage is TRBV7-2 and J usage is TRBJ2-5; D gene uncertain. Deletions cut 5 bases from V and 1 base from J, with 2 bases between. The CDR3 runs to 11 residues. In germline, CDR1 is SGHTA, CDR2 FQGNSA. For the CDR3, the DNA is TGTGCCAGCAGCATCCAAGAGACCCAGTACTTC. It specifies CASSIQETQYF.

This clone is a singleton in its sample. This probably arose from a read error, given a far larger clone one base away. This CDR3 is also generated by other DNA sequences in the sample. This CDR3 reads CAWSLSSGNTIYF. DNA of the CDR3: TGTGCCTGGAGTTTGAGCTCTGGGAACACCATATATTTT. V is TRBV30 and J is TRBJ1-3, with unresolved D. Germline CDR1 is GTSNPN and CDR2 is SVGIG (reference sequence). CDR3 length: 13 residues.

In this sample, this clone turned up a few times. This sequence joins TRBV2 and TRBJ1-1; 7 nucleotides align to TRBD1. The CDR3 contains 14 residues. Per germline, CDR1 SNHLY and CDR2 FYNNEI. V shed 4 bases and J 2 bases; nucleotides not matched to a gene: 4. The CDR3 nucleotides are TGTGCCAGCAGTGTACAGGGGTCTAACACTGAAGCTTTCTTT. It is translated as CASSVQGSNTEAFF.